This T cell receptor (beta chain) is drawn from a study of breast tumors, draining lymph nodes, adjacent tissues. Whole-study findings and limits: Tumor and nontumor repertoires were significantly more similar in luminal-like than in basal-like breast cancer. Data only fit, rather than demonstrated, lymph node origin of most tumor T cells.

Germline loops: CDR1 SGHVS, CDR2 FQNEAQ. There are 12 residues in the CDR3. V was shortened by 2 bases and J by 13 bases, with 11 bases between the two germline ends. One entry per CDR3 protein results from TCRdb running MiXCR on the multiplex PCR reads. The sample consists of about 25,000 distinct CDR3 sequences, less than 25% of them appearing once. This clonotype is classed as medium-sized (0.01 to 0.1%). What it recognizes is unknown. Sequenced: breast tumor tissue. The TCR comes from a female donor with breast cancer. Some clones in this sample may be carry-over from other donors' samples. The rearrangement joins TRBV7-8 to TRBJ1-4; D unclear. CDR3 in DNA: TGTGCCAGCAGCTTATCAAACAGAAGACTGTTTTTT. This translates into CASSLSNRRLFF. The full variable domain, its missing parts supplied by reference TRBV7-8 and TRBJ1-4, is GAGVSQSPRYKVAKRGQDVALRCDPISGHVSLFWYQQALGQGPEFLTYFQNEAQLDKSGLPSDRFFAERPEGSVSTLKIQRTQQEDSAVYLCASSLSNRRLFFGSGTQLSVL.